This T cell receptor (beta chain) was observed in a study of T cell repertoires in cytomegalovirus infection. About the research overall: Use of recently identified HLA-C-restricted and well-studied HLA-B-restricted CMV epitopes was part of the study. Public TCR beta signatures indicated both CMV infection and matching HLA type. Study-wide points: Carriers of CMV plus the relevant HLA were identified by cumulative public TCR beta family frequency. It was HLA-C-restricted CMV-specific TCR beta clonotypes that dominated the response ex vivo.

Unmatched junction bases numbered 3, after V lost 1 base and J lost 2 bases. CDR3 length equals 16 residues. Germline V gene data show CDR1 as SGHVS and CDR2 as FQNEAQ. This clonotype has just a few counts. Its antigen is undetermined. In TCRdb, the reads were re-called with MiXCR into one record per CDR3 protein. The table lists 50,000 to 60,000 distinct CDR3 sequences, around a fifth of them singletons. Sequenced material: CD8+ T cells from cultured PBMCs, taken from culture after CMV antigen stimulation. The chain combines TRBV7-8 with TRBJ2-3; 10 nucleotides line up with TRBD2. This TCR was sampled from a human donor in good health (CMV status not recorded). Some clones in this sample may be carry-over from other donors' samples. The CDR3 here is CASSLVAGGYTDTQYF. CDR3 bases: TGTGCCAGCAGCTTAGTAGCGGGGGGCTACACAGATACGCAGTATTTT.